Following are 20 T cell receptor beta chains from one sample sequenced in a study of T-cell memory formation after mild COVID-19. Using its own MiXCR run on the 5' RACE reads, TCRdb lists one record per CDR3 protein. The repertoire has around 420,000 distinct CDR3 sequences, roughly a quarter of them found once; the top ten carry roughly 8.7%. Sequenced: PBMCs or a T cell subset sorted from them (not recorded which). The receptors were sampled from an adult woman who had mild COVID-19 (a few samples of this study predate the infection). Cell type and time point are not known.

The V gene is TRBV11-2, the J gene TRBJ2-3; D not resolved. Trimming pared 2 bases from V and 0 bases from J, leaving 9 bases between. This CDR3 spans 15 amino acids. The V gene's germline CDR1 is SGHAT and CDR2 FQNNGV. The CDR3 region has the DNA TGTGCCAGCAGCTTATATGGATTTAGCACAGATACGCAGTATTTT. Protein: CASSLYGFSTDTQYF.

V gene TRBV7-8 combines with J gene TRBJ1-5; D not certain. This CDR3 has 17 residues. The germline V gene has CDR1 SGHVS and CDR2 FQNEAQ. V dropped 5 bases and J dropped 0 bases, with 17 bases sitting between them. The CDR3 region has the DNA TGTGCCAGCAGCGCTCAGGTCCAGCAGAATAGCAATCAGCCCCAGCATTTT. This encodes CASSAQVQQNSNQPQHF.

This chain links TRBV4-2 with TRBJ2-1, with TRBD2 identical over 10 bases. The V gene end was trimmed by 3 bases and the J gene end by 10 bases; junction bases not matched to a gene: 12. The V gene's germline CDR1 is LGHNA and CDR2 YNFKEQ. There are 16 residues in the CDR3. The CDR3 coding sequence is TGTGCCAGCAGCCAGAATCAGCGGGGGGGTACACGGGAGCAGTTCTTC. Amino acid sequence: CASSQNQRGGTREQFF.

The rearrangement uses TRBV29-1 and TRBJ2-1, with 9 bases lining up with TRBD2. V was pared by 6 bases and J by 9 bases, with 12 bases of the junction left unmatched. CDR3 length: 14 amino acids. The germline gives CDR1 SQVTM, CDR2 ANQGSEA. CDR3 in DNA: TGCAGCGTAAGTAGCGGGAGAGTCCTTGGTGAGCAGTTCTTC. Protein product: CSVSSGRVLGEQFF.

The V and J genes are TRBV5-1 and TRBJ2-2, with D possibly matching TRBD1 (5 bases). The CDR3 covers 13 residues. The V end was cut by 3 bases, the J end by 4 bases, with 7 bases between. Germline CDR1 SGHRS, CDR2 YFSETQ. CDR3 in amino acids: CASSSDITGELFF. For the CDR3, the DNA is TGCGCCAGCAGCTCGGACATCACCGGGGAGCTGTTTTTT. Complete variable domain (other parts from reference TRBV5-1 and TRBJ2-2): KAGVTQTPRYLIKTRGQQVTLSCSPISGHRSVSWYQQTPGQGLQFLFEYFSETQRNKGNFPGRFSGRQFSNSRSEMNVSTLELGDSALYLCASSSDITGELFFGEGSRLTVL.

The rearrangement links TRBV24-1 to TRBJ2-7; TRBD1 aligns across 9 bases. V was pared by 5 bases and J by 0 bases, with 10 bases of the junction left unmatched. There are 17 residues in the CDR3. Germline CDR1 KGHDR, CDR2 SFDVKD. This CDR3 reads CATSAGRGQGDSYEQYF. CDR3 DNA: TGTGCCACCAGTGCCGGTCGGGGACAGGGAGACTCCTACGAGCAGTACTTC.

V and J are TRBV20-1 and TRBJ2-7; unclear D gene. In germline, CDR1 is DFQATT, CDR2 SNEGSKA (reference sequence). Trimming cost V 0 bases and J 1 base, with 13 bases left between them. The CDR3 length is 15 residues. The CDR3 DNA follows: TGCAGTGCTAGAGATTTTGGAGCGCCTTCCTACGAGCAGTACTTC. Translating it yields CSARDFGAPSYEQYF.

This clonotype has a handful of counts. CDR3 DNA: TGTGCCAGCTCACCACCCACTAGCGGGAGGGTCCTCAATGAGCAGTTCTTC. Its translation is CASSPPTSGRVLNEQFF. This chain uses TRBV18 with TRBJ2-1, with 13 bases aligning to TRBD2. V gave up 0 bases and J gave up 6 bases; unmatched junction bases: 5. CDR1 is KGHSH, CDR2 LQKENI, per germline. This CDR3 is 17 amino acids long.

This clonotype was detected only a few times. The CDR3 loop is CASSPGTGDSYGYTF. Written as DNA, the CDR3 is TGTGCCAGCTCACCGGGGACAGGGGATAGCTATGGCTACACCTTC. The rearrangement links TRBV18 to TRBJ1-2, with 10 nucleotides matching TRBD1. The trim removed 3 bases at V and 4 bases at J, leaving 5 bases unmatched. CDR3 length: 15 residues. Germline lookup yields CDR1 KGHSH and CDR2 LQKENI.

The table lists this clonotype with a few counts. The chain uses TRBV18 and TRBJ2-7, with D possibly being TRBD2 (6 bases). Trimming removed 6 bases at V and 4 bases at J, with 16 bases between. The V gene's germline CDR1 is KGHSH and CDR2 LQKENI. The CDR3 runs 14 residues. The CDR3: CASSLPGVGYEQYF. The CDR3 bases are TGTGCCAGCTCCCTGCCGGGGGTAGGATACGAGCAGTACTTC.

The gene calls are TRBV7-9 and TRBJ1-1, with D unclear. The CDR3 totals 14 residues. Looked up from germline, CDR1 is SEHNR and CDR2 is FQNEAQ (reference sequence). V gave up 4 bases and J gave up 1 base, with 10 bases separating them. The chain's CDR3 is CASSSGSANTEAFF. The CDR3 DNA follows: TGTGCCAGCAGCTCCGGGTCAGCGAACACTGAAGCTTTCTTT.

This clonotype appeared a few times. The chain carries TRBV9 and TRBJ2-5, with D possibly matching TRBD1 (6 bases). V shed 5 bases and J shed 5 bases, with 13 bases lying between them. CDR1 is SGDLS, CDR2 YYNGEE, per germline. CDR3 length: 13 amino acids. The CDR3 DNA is TGTGCCAGCAGTAACAGGGTAGGGGAGACCCAGTACTTC. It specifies CASSNRVGETQYF.

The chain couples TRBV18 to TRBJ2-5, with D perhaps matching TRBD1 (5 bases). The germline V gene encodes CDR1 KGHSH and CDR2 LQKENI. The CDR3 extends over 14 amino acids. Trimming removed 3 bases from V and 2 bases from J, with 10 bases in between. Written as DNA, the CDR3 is TGTGCCAGCTCACCTACCAGGGATCAAGAGACCCAGTACTTC. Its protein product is CASSPTRDQETQYF.

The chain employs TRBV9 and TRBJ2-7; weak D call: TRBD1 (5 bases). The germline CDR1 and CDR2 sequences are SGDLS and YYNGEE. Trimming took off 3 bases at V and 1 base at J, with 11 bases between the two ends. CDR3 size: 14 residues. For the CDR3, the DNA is TGTGCCAGCAGCGGGGGCGACCCATCCTACGAGCAGTACTTC. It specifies CASSGGDPSYEQYF. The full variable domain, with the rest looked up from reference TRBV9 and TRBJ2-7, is DSGVTQTPKHLITATGQRVTLRCSPRSGDLSVYWYQQSLDQGLQFLIQYYNGEERAKGNILERFSAQQFPDLHSELNLSSLELGDSALYFCASSGGDPSYEQYFGPGTRLTVT.

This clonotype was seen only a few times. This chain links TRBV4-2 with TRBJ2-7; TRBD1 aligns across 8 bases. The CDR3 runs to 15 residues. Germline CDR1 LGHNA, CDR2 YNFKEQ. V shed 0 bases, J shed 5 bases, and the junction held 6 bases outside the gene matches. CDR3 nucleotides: TGTGCCAGCAGCCAAGATCAAGGGACAGGTAACGAGCAGTACTTC. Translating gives CASSQDQGTGNEQYF.

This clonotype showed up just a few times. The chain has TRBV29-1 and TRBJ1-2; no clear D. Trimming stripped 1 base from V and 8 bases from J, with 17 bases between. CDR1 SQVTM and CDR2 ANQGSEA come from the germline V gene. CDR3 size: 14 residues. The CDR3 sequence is CSVEVPDGARGYTF. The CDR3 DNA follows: TGCAGCGTTGAAGTTCCGGACGGTGCGAGAGGCTACACCTTC.

The CDR3 spells CATSQGGDKDTQYF. The CDR3 nucleotides are TGTGCCACCAGTCAGGGGGGAGACAAAGATACGCAGTATTTT. J is TRBJ2-3 and V is TRBV24-1, with D possibly matching TRBD1 (7 bases). The germline V gene encodes CDR1 KGHDR and CDR2 SFDVKD. Deletions cut 6 bases from V and 5 bases from J, with 14 bases between. The length of the CDR3 is 14 residues.

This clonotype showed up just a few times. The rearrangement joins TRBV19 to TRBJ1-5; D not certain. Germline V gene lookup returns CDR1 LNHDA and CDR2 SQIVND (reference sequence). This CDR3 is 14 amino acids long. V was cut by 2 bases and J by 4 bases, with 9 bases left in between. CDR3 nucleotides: TGTGCCAGTAGTATAACCCTGGGGAATCAGCCCCAGCATTTT. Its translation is CASSITLGNQPQHF.

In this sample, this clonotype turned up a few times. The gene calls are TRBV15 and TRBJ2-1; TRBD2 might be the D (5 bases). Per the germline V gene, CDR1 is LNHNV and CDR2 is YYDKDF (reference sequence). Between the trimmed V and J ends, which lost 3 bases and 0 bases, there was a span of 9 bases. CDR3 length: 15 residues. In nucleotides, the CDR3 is TGTGCCACCAGCAGGGAGCGGAGCTCCTACAATGAGCAGTTCTTC. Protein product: CATSRERSSYNEQFF.

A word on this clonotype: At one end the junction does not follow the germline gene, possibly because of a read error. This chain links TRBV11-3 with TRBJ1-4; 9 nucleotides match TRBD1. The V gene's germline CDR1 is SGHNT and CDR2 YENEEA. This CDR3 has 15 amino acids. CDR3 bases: TGTGCAAGCAGCTTCCACAGGGGGCAGGGTGAAAAACTGTTTTTT. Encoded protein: CASSFHRGQGEKLFF. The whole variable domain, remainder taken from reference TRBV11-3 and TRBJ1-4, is EAGVVQSPRYKIIEKKQPVAFWCNPISGHNTLYWYLQNLGQGPELLIRYENEEAVDDSQLPKDRFSAERLKGVDSTLKIQPAELGDSAVYLCASSFHRGQGEKLFFGSGTQLSVL.